This TCR beta chain was observed in a study of blood T cell repertoires in COVID-19. Original processing notes: Cell counts per sample came from amplifying reference gene primers. Only in-frame clones appear in the TCRdb table, and some are missing; sequencing was by immunoSEQ multiplex PCR. D and trimming come from the DNA, and the V and J calls and clone size come from that table. Here the sample spans about 110,000 clones, about 85% being singletons. Germline assignment: CDR1 LNHNV and CDR2 YYDKDF (reference sequence). This CDR3 spans 15 amino acids. The ends were cut back, 5 bases at V and 2 bases at J, with 13 bases in the middle.

V is TRBV15 and J is TRBJ1-5, with D tentatively TRBD1 (5 bases). The sequence was collected from a human donor in a cohort sampled during active COVID-19. Specimen: peripheral blood. Here the CDR3 reads CATSRRDFGNQPQHF. The CDR3 DNA reads as TGTGCCACCAGCCGCCGGGACTTTGGCAATCAGCCCCAGCATTTT.